Presented here are 9 T cell receptor beta chains from one specimen sequenced in a study of T cells expressing NK-cell markers. TCRdb reanalyzed the 5' RACE reads, giving one entry per CDR3 protein sequence and no DNA. This table holds some 460,000 distinct CDR3 sequences. The sample comprised blood T cells: a sorted CD56 or NKG2C T cell subset, CD4+ or CD8+ T cells, or bulk PBMC T cells (not recorded which). These receptors all stem from a woman aged 45-59 years in good health.

V is TRBV6-6 and J is TRBJ1-3. In germline, CDR1 is MNHNY, CDR2 SVGAGI (reference sequence). The CDR3 totals 15 residues. This CDR3 is CASRPTPGNGNTIYF.

The chain recombines TRBV12-3 or TRBV12-4 with TRBJ2-1; absent DNA, TCRdb's TRBD1 call cannot be checked. This CDR3 contains 15 residues. CDR3 sequence reads: CASSQQGARINEQFF.

The gene calls are TRBV20-1 and TRBJ2-2; the D call of TRBD2 rests on TCRdb alone, since no DNA is present to check it. The CDR3 has 16 amino acids. Germline CDR1 is DFQATT and CDR2 is SNEGSKA (reference sequence). CDR3 sequence: CSARDWASGSTGELFF.

V and J are TRBV6-5 and TRBJ1-2; TCRdb calls TRBD1, which cannot be checked without DNA. The CDR3 consists of 14 residues. Germline V lookup: CDR1 MNHEY, CDR2 SVGAGI. The CDR3 loop is CASSKTGDSYGYTF.

The J gene is TRBJ2-5, the V gene TRBV7-8. From germline, CDR1 is SGHVS and CDR2 FQNEAQ. The CDR3 sequence is 13 residues long. The CDR3 sequence: CASSSRLKETQYF.

V is TRBV5-1 and J is TRBJ1-1. The CDR3 runs to 13 residues. CDR1 and CDR2 (germline): SGHRS, YFSETQ. CDR3 region: CASSFGPDTEAFF.

V is TRBV2 and J is TRBJ2-1; lacking DNA, the TRBD2 call made by TCRdb goes unchecked. Germline CDR1 and CDR2: SNHLY and FYNNEI. The CDR3 has 11 residues. The CDR3 protein is CAKRASGEQFF.

This rearrangement joins TRBV5-1 to TRBJ1-6. CDR3 length: 14 amino acids. Germline V lookup: CDR1 SGHRS, CDR2 YFSETQ. The CDR3 region is CASSRAVYNSPLHF.

The V gene is TRBV12-3 or TRBV12-4, the J gene TRBJ2-1; the TRBD2 assignment by TCRdb is unverifiable without DNA. This CDR3 contains 14 residues. The CDR3 is CASSFLAGDGEQFF.